The following is a TCR beta chain sequence with its context. Its antigen has not been determined. The sample holds no much larger clone one base away, and base qualities are not on file. The library was obtained by 5' RACE. TCRdb lists the instrument as Illumina HiSeq 2500. A second PCR of 7 to 11 cycles was run with a J-beta primer mix and a sample-barcoded 5' primer. A unique molecular identifier was introduced onto each TCR beta cDNA molecule by a template-switch 5' adaptor carrying 12 random nucleotides. Each sample yielded at least 2.5 million CDR3-containing paired-end reads. The Mint cDNA synthesis kit, primed by a TRBC-specific oligonucleotide, was used to synthesize first-strand cDNA from all RNA. Following uracil-DNA glycosylase treatment, a first 18-cycle PCR with universal primers M1SS and BC2_uni_R was performed on all cDNA. For the original study's pipeline: For normalization, 1 million high-quality reads, each with a distinct molecular identifier, were randomly selected from each sample. Instead of being binned into consensus sequences, reads with shared molecular identifiers were discarded. MiTCR, run with a Q25 quality threshold and the strictest error-elimination algorithm, handled CDR3 identification, clonotype clustering and error correction. A nonparametric unseen species model using Euler transformation provided a lower-bound estimate of total TCR beta diversity. TCRdb trimmed public reads at Q25 via fastp, called clones via MiXCR and kept in-frame beta chains. CDR3 protein sequences are deduplicated, and each keeps its most common genes and DNA. For this entry, the V and J calls and clone size follow TCRdb and not the study's own pipeline. Counted in this sample were 1.4 million or so distinct CDR3 sequences; roughly two fifths of them appeared once. 4% of the sample comes from the top ten.

The germline V gene sets CDR1 to SGHRS and CDR2 to YFSETQ. The CDR3 spans 13 residues, from the cysteine through the phenylalanine. Just the 39-base CDR3 DNA is kept, in frame starting at base 1. The germline ends are 17 bases apart after V is trimmed by 4 bases and J by 12 bases. The record originates from a study of blood T cells in healthy people across ages (dated by TCRdb to between 2015 and 2016). A note on the overall study: In model experiments, roughly one uniquely barcoded TCR beta cDNA molecule per two T cells was captured by template switching. The donors were divided into four age groups: young (average around 15 years), middle-aged (about 41), aged (about 56) and long-lived (about 79). To track age-related changes in TCR beta repertoire diversity, the study relied on deep sequencing normalized with unique cDNA molecular identifiers. Two additional independent replicas of 1 million unique cDNA reads from the same blood draw were analyzed for two donors (one aged 18 to 30 and one aged 80 or older). Donors of different ages were randomly distributed across sequencing lanes to avoid experimental bias.

Beyond this particular receptor, the publication reports: Estimates of total diversity based on one million sequenced T cells were regarded as lower bounds and as underestimates. As age increased, observed TCR beta diversity per million T cells dropped in a roughly linear way, and a significant reduction was already evident by age about 40. A strong correlation was found between observed TCR beta diversity and the percentage of naive T cells measured by flow cytometry. Because profiling used bulk unsorted PBMCs, naive and antigen-experienced compartments could not be compared conclusively. Because the CMV infection status of the donors was unknown, age-related changes in expanded clonotypes may potentially have been confounded. Compared with the aged group, more naive CD4+ T cells, fewer expanded clones and increased TCR diversity were shown by the long-lived group, suggesting age selection.

Systemically healthy Caucasian individuals from Russia, 35 to 50 in total and aged roughly 6 to 100 years, were included as donors. About 10 milliliters of peripheral blood were collected from each donor into EDTA-treated Vacutainer tubes. Ficoll-Paque density-gradient centrifugation was used to isolate PBMCs, with at least 6.5 million per sample. Trizol reagent was used to extract total RNA from the PBMCs, yielding at least 5.5 micrograms per sample. The percentages of naive CD45RAhigh/CD27high T cells were determined by flow cytometry on a PBMC aliquot from every donor. This TCR was sampled from a woman aged 18-35 years in good health. The sequenced material came from blood. The V gene is TRBV5-1 and the J gene is TRBJ2-1, with TRBD1 perhaps the D gene, on 6 matching bases. The CDR3 region: CASSLDGQGGQFF. The DNA reads as follows: TGCGCCAGCAGCCTGGACGGACAAGGGGGGCAGTTCTTC.